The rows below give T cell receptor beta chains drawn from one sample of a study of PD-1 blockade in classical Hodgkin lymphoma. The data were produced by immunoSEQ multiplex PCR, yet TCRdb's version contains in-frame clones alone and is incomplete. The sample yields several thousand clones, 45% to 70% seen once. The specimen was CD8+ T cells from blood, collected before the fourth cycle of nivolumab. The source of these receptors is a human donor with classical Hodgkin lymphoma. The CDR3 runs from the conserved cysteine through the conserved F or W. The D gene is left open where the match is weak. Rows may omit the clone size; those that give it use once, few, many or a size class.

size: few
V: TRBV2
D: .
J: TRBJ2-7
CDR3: CASSDSLNVHEQYF
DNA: TGTGCCAGCAGTGATTCACTTAACGTCCACGAGCAGTACTTC

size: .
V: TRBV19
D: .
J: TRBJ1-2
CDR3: CASSRDYGYTF
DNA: TGTGCCAGTAGTAGAGACTATGGCTACACCTTC

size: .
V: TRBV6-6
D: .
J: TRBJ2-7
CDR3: CASYGGSSYEQYF
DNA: TGTGCCAGCTATGGCGGAAGCTCCTACGAGCAGTACTTC

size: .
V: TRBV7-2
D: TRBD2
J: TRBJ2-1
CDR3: CASSSGSSFGHEQFF
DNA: TGTGCCAGCAGTAGCGGGAGTTCGTTTGGGCATGAGCAGTTCTTC

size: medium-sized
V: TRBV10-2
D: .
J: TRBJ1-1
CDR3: CASTEGGSEAFF
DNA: TGCGCCAGCACCGAGGGAGGATCTGAAGCTTTCTTT

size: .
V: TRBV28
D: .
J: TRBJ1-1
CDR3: CASSLRGNTEAFF
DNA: TGTGCCAGCAGTTTACGGGGGAACACTGAAGCTTTCTTT

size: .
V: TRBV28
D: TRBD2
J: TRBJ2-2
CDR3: CASSFPAGGPNTGELFF
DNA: TGTGCCAGCAGTTTCCCAGCGGGGGGGCCTAACACCGGGGAGCTGTTTTTT

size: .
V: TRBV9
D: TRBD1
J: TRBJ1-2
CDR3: CASSVAGDRTNYGYTF
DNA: TGTGCCAGCAGCGTAGCGGGGGACAGGACTAACTATGGCTACACCTTC

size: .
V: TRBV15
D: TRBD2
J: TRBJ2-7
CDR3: CATSRELADGEQYF
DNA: TGTGCCACCAGCAGAGAACTAGCGGATGGCGAGCAGTACTTC

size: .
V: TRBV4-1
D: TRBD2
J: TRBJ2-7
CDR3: CASSQQRTSGISYEQYF
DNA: TGCGCCAGCAGCCAACAAAGGACTAGCGGGATCTCCTACGAGCAGTACTTC

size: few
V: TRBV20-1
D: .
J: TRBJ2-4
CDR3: CSVARRNIQYF
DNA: TGCAGTGTGGCTCGGCGAAACATTCAGTACTTC

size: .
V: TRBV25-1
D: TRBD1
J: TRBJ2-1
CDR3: CASSNRDRVFSYNEQFF
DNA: TGTGCCAGCAGTAACAGGGACAGGGTGTTTTCCTACAATGAGCAGTTCTTC

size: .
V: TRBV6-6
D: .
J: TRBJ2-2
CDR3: CASIPSAGRKTGELFF
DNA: TGTGCCAGCATTCCTTCGGCAGGGAGGAAAACCGGGGAGCTGTTTTTT

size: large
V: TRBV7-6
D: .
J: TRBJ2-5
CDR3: CASSLLIAATPQETQYF
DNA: TGTGCCAGCAGCTTATTAATAGCGGCCACCCCCCAAGAGACCCAGTACTTC

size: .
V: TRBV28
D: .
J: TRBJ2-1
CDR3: CASTAGMGVHNEQFF
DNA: TGTGCCAGCACGGCAGGGATGGGAGTCCACAATGAGCAGTTCTTC

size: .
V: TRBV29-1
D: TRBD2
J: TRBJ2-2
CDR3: CSVEERPGLAGGGTGELFF
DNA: TGCAGCGTTGAAGAACGCCCGGGACTAGCGGGAGGCGGCACCGGGGAGCTGTTTTTT

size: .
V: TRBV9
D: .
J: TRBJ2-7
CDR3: CASSVGGSSYEQYF
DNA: TGTGCCAGCAGCGTAGGAGGAAGCTCCTACGAGCAGTACTTC

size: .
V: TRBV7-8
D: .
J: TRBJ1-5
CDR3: CASSLEGASNQPQHF
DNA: TGTGCCAGCAGCTTAGAAGGGGCAAGCAATCAGCCCCAGCATTTT

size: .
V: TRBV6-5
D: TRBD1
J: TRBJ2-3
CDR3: CASSYSQGEADTQYF
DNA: TGTGCCAGCAGTTACTCACAGGGGGAGGCAGATACGCAGTATTTT

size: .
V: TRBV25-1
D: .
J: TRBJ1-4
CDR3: CASSEWTSTNEKLFF
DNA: TGTGCCAGCAGTGAATGGACATCAACTAATGAAAAACTGTTTTTT

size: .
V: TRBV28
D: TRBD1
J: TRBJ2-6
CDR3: CASSFAGGASGANVLTF
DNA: TGTGCCAGCAGTTTTGCAGGGGGTGCATCTGGGGCCAACGTCCTGACTTTC

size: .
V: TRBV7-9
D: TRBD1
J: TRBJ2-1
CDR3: CASSQSWDRGLDEQFF
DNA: TGTGCCAGCAGCCAGAGTTGGGACAGGGGGCTCGATGAGCAGTTCTTC

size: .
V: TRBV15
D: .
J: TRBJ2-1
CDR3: CATSRDIRDEQFF
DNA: TGTGCCACCAGCAGAGATATAAGGGATGAGCAGTTCTTC

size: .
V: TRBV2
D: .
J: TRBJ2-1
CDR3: CASSELGGKVGQFF
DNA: TGTGCCAGCAGTGAATTGGGGGGAAAGGTAGGGCAGTTCTTC

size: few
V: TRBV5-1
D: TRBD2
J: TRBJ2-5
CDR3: CASSNSGGGETQYF
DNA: TGCGCCAGCAGTAATAGCGGGGGTGGAGAGACCCAGTACTTC

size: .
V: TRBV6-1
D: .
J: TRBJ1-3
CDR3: CASSLLRTEGNTIYF
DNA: TGTGCCAGCAGCCTGCTACGGACAGAAGGAAACACCATATATTTT

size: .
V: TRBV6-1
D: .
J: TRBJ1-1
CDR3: CASIWGREAFF
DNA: TGTGCCAGCATATGGGGGAGGGAAGCTTTCTTT

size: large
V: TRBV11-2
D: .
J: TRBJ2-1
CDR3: CASSPGSEQFF
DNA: TGTGCCAGCAGCCCCGGCAGTGAGCAGTTCTTC

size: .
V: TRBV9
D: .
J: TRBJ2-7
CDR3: CASSVEADEQYF
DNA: TGTGCCAGCAGCGTAGAGGCAGACGAGCAGTACTTC

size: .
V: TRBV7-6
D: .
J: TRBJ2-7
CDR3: CASSLGDLSEQYF
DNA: TGTGCCAGCAGCTTGGGGGACCTTAGCGAGCAGTACTTC

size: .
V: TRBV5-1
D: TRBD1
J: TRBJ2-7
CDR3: CASSNGTGQYF
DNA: TGCGCCAGCAGCAACGGGACAGGTCAGTACTTC

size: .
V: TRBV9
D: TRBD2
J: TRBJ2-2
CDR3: CASSVYPAGGSNTGELFF
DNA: TGTGCCAGCAGCGTATATCCAGCGGGAGGGTCGAACACCGGGGAGCTGTTTTTT

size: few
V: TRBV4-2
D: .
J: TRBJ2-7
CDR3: CASSQGGGSYEQYF
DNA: TGTGCCAGCAGCCAGGGAGGGGGCTCCTACGAGCAGTACTTC

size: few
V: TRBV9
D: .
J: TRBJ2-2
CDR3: CASSPRGWANTGELFF
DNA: TGTGCCAGCAGCCCCCGCGGGTGGGCGAACACCGGGGAGCTGTTTTTT

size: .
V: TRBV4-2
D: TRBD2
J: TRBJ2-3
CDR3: CASSQEREAQYF
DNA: TGTGCCAGCAGCCAAGAACGGGAGGCGCAGTATTTT

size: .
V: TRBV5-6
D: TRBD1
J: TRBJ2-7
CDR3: CASGTAHYEQYF
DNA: TGTGCCAGCGGGACAGCACACTACGAGCAGTACTTC

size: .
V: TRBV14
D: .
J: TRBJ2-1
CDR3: CASSKYNEQFF
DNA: TGTGCCAGCAGCAAGTACAATGAGCAGTTCTTC

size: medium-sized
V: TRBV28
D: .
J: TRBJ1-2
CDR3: CASSFGTGAGGTF
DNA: .

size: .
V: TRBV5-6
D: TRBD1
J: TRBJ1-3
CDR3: CASSTLSGTGMFGNTIYF
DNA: TGTGCCAGCAGCACATTGTCCGGGACAGGAATGTTCGGAAACACCATATATTTT

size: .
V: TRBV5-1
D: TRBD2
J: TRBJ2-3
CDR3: CASSWTSAYSTDTQYF
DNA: TGCGCCAGCAGCTGGACTAGCGCTTATAGCACAGATACGCAGTATTTT